This T cell receptor beta chain comes out of a study of shared clonotypes between healthy human individuals. Study in general: For every donor, three CD4 naive, three CD4 memory, two CD8 naive and one CD8 memory plates were used. Points from the study as a whole: Relative to clonotypes present in all four donors, those not shared had lower generation probabilities. Naive CD4 clonotypes overlapped across a few donors at about 5%.

Donors, healthy HIV-negative adults, lacked recent acute infections or vaccinations. The germline gives CDR1 MDHEN, CDR2 SYDVKM. This CDR3 region has 16 residues. V trimming: 2 bases; J trimming: 3 bases; junction bases outside the gene matches: 2. As regards this clone: Its antigen is as yet unknown.

TCRdb's copy holds only in-frame clones and misses some; the assay was immunoSEQ multiplex PCR. The data hold some 650,000 clones, with roughly 97% observed a single time. The origin of this receptor is a woman aged 25 to 45 in good health. The sequenced sample was naive CD4+ T cells sorted from blood. Subset specified: CD45RA+ positively selected. The V gene is TRBV28, the J gene TRBJ2-3; 13 bases agree with TRBD2. CDR3 coding DNA: TGTGCCAGCAGTTTAACTAGCGGGAGGGGGACAGATACGCAGTATTTT. Encoded protein: CASSLTSGRGTDTQYF.